These 2 T cell receptor beta chains were all obtained from the same sample, sequenced in a study of shared clonotypes between healthy human individuals. Profiled with immunoSEQ multiplex PCR; TCRdb holds only in-frame clones, not every one. The sample holds 750,000 to 1,000,000 clones, 90% to 95% seen once. Naive CD8 cells were CD45RO-negative, positively selected for CCR7, excluding terminally differentiated effector memory CD45RA+ cells. Material: naive CD8+ T cells sorted from blood. These receptors were obtained from a man aged 25 to 45 in good health.

This chain uses TRBV4-1 with TRBJ2-7, with a weak D call TRBD1 (5 bases). Germline V gene sequence: CDR1 MGHRA, CDR2 YSYEKL. The CDR3 totals 15 residues. Trimming took off 2 bases at V and 4 bases at J, with 15 bases between the two ends. The CDR3 coding sequence is TGCGCCAGCAGCCAATTGGACACCCGGCCGTACGAGCAGTACTTC. Encoded protein: CASSQLDTRPYEQYF.

This chain joins TRBV7-7 and TRBJ2-7; maybe TRBD2 (5 bases). The V and J ends lost 5 bases and 4 bases respectively, with 18 bases between them. CDR3 length: 15 amino acids. CDR1 SSHAT and CDR2 FNYEAQ come from the germline V gene (reference sequence). The CDR3 bases are TGTGCCAGCAGCGCGGGCACGGGATTGGGGTACGAGCAGTACTTC. Translation gives CASSAGTGLGYEQYF. The full variable domain, rest sourced from reference TRBV7-7 and TRBJ2-7, is GAGVSQSPRYKVTKRGQDVTLRCDPISSHATLYWYQQALGQGPEFLTYFNYEAQPDKSGLPSDRFSAERPEGSISTLTIQRTEQRDSAMYRCASSAGTGLGYEQYFGPGTRLTVT.